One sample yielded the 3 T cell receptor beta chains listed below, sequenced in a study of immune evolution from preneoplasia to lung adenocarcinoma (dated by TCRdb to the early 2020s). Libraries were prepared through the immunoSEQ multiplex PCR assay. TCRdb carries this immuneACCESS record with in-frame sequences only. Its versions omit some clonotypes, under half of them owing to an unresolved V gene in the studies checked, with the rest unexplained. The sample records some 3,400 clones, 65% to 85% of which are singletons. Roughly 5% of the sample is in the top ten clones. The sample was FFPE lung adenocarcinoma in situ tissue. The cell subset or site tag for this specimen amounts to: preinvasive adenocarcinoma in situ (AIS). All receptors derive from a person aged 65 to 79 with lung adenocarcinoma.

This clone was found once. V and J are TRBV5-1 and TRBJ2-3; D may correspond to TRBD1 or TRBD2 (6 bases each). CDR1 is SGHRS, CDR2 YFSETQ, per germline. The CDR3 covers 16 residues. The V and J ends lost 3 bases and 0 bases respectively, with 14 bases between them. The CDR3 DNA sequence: TGCGCCAGCAGCTGGGGGGCTGCGACTAGCACAGATACGCAGTATTTT. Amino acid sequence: CASSWGAATSTDTQYF.

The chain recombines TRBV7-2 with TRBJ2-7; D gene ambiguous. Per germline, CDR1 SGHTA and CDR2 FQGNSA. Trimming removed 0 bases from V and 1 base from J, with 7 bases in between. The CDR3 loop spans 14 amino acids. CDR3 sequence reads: CASSLAMGSYEQYF. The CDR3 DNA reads TGTGCCAGCAGCTTAGCAATGGGTTCCTACGAGCAGTACTTC.

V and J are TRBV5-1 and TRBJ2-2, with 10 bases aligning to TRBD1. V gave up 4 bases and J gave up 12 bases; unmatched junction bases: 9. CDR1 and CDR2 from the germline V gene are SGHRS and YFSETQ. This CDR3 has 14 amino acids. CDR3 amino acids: CASSPWTGGNQLFF. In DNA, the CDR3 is TGCGCCAGCAGCCCCTGGACAGGGGGGAATCAGCTGTTTTTT.